The clone carrying this TCR beta chain occurred a few times. These data are taken from a study of T cells in Graves' hyperthyroidism and ophthalmopathy. TCR beta CDR3 region amplification was performed from RNA transcripts. Using the HTBI primer set, a first-round RT-PCR was run on the TCR CDR3. TCRdb used MiXCR to reprocess the multiplex PCR reads, holding one entry per CDR3 protein. Among approximately 510,000 distinct CDR3 sequences listed, roughly 20% were seen once. Patients aged 18 to 65 had newly diagnosed hyperthyroidism of under 2 months' duration. Trimming pared 0 bases from V and 7 bases from J, leaving 8 bases between. This CDR3 is 13 amino acids long.

The chain couples TRBV12-3 or TRBV12-4 to TRBJ2-3, with D hard to call. This clonotype was sampled from a man between 18 and 29 years old with Graves' hyperthyroidism. The sequencing sample was made of blood. CDR3 nucleotide sequence: TGTGCCAGCAGTTTAGCCACCCGAAATACGCAGTATTTT. Protein product: CASSLATRNTQYF.